These 20 T cell receptor beta chains originate from one sample sequenced in a study of T cell repertoires in cytomegalovirus infection. What these receptors recognize is not known. From the reads, TCRdb called clonotypes with MiXCR, one entry per CDR3 protein. This sample yields about 770,000 distinct CDR3 sequences, of which around 29% are seen a single time; approximately 14% belongs to the top ten. Specimen: cultured CD8+ T cells from PBMCs, collected from culture after CMV antigen stimulation. These receptors came from a human donor in good health (CMV status not recorded). Some clones in this sample may be carry-over from other donors' samples.

There are a few counts of this clonotype. CDR3 residues: CASSDNVNTEAFF. For the CDR3, the DNA is TGTGCCAGCAGTGACAATGTTAATACTGAAGCTTTCTTT. The rearrangement links TRBV25-1 to TRBJ1-1; no definite D call. The ends were cut back, 3 bases at V and 5 bases at J, with 10 bases in the middle. Germline-derived CDR1 and CDR2 are MGHDK and SYGVNS. The CDR3 is made up of 13 amino acids. The variable domain in full, with the rest retrieved from reference TRBV25-1 and TRBJ1-1, is EADIYQTPRYLVIGTGKKITLECSQTMGHDKMYWYQQDPGMELHLIHYSYGVNSTEKGDLSSESTVSRIRTEHFPLTLESARPSHTSQYLCASSDNVNTEAFFGQGTRLTVV.

The chain links TRBV5-4 to TRBJ2-3; the D call may be TRBD1 or TRBD2 (6 bases each). Germline V CDR1 and CDR2: SGHNT, YYREEE (reference sequence). The CDR3 loop spans 13 amino acids. V dropped 7 bases and J dropped 6 bases, with 15 bases sitting between them. The CDR3 DNA reads as TGTGCCAGCCGTGGCTCGGGGGCGGATACGCAGTATTTT. Its translation: CASRGSGADTQYF.

This clonotype was detected a few times. V is TRBV7-6 and J is TRBJ2-7; D perhaps matches TRBD1 (6 bases). CDR1 is SGHVS and CDR2 is FNYEAQ in the germline V gene. The CDR3 covers 15 residues. The V end was cut by 5 bases, the J end by 0 bases, with 14 bases between. The chain's CDR3 is CASSGGQKSSYEQYF. CDR3 DNA: TGTGCCAGCAGCGGAGGACAGAAGAGCTCCTACGAGCAGTACTTC.

To note about this clonotype: Since a much larger clone is just one base distant, this may be a read error. The J gene is TRBJ1-2, the V gene TRBV12-3 or TRBV12-4; D is unresolved. This CDR3 has 13 amino acids. The CDR3 DNA reads TGTGCCGGCAGCCCGGGAGGGCACTATGGCTACACCTTC. This codes for CAGSPGGHYGYTF.

V usage is TRBV6-2 or TRBV6-3 and J usage is TRBJ1-2, with D possibly matching TRBD1 (5 bases). V lost 4 bases and J lost 10, with 10 bases in between. This CDR3 comprises 11 residues. Germline V gene lookup returns CDR1 MNHEY and CDR2 SVGEGT. The CDR3 loop reads CASSWGPNYTF. The DNA of the CDR3 is TGTGCCAGCAGTTGGGGACCGAACTACACCTTC.

The V call is TRBV11-2, the J call TRBJ2-7, with a tentative D call TRBD1 (5 bases). This CDR3 contains 13 residues. Trimming left V 1 base short and J 5 bases short, with 9 bases between. Germline values: CDR1 SGHAT, CDR2 FQNNGV. The CDR3 protein is CASSLAPGNEQYV. The CDR3 coding sequence is TGTGCCAGCAGCTTAGCCCCAGGGAACGAGCAGTACGTC.

The genes are TRBV7-9 and TRBJ1-1; D is perhaps TRBD1 (5 bases). From germline, CDR1 is SEHNR and CDR2 FQNEAQ (reference sequence). Trimming stripped 3 bases from V and 0 bases from J, with 11 bases between. This CDR3 spans 15 amino acids. The DNA for the CDR3 is TGTGCCAGCAGCTTTCGGACAAACATGAACACTGAAGCTTTCTTT. Its protein is CASSFRTNMNTEAFF. The variable domain in full, with the rest retrieved from reference TRBV7-9 and TRBJ1-1, is DTGVSQNPRHKITKRGQNVTFRCDPISEHNRLYWYRQTLGQGPEFLTYFQNEAQLEKSRLLSDRFSAERPKGSFSTLEIQRTEQGDSAMYLCASSFRTNMNTEAFFGQGTRLTVV.

The chain is built from TRBV9 and TRBJ2-5; D call uncertain. CDR1 is SGDLS and CDR2 is YYNGEE in the germline V gene. The V end was cut by 2 bases, the J end by 0 bases, with 11 bases between. CDR3 length: 15 amino acids. The CDR3 reads CASSVRGRYQETQYF. As DNA, the CDR3 is TGTGCCAGCAGCGTTAGAGGACGTTACCAAGAGACCCAGTACTTC.

This clonotype is a singleton in its sample. The rearrangement joins TRBV6-1 to TRBJ2-2; D remains unclear. From germline, CDR1 is MNHNS and CDR2 SASEGT. There are 15 residues in the CDR3. Trimming stripped 7 bases from V and 6 bases from J, with 18 bases between. The CDR3 reads CASTAKDPVPGELFF. The DNA for the CDR3 is TGTGCCAGCACAGCTAAGGACCCAGTCCCCGGGGAGCTGTTTTTT.

V is TRBV27 and J is TRBJ2-7; either TRBD1 or TRBD2 may fit D (5 bases each). V was trimmed by 4 bases and J by 0 bases, leaving 13 bases between them. The CDR3 consists of 15 residues. Per germline, CDR1 MNHEY and CDR2 SMNVEV (reference sequence). The CDR3 coding sequence is TGTGCCAGCAGTTACAAACTGGGGGACTCCTACGAGCAGTACGTC. Its protein product is CASSYKLGDSYEQYV.

About this clonotype: A read error may be the cause here, since a much bigger clone is one base away. The CDR3 region has the DNA TGTGCCAGCAGTTACGGGGGACGCAATCAGCCCCAGCATTTT. Translation: CASSYGGRNQPQHF. V is TRBV6-2 or TRBV6-3 and J is TRBJ1-5; D is possibly TRBD1 (5 bases). This CDR3 region has 14 residues. The V end was cut by 2 bases, the J end by 2 bases, with 7 bases between. Per the germline V gene, CDR1 is MNHEY and CDR2 is SVGEGT.

In its sample, this clonotype was seen a few times. The chain couples TRBV15 to TRBJ2-7; 7 nucleotides line up with TRBD1. The CDR3 contains 14 residues. V was clipped by 7 bases and J by 0 bases; unmatched bases: 6. The germline CDR1 and CDR2 sequences are LNHNV and YYDKDF (reference sequence). CDR3 residues: CATTSDRHSYEQYF. Here the CDR3 DNA reads TGTGCCACCACCTCGGACAGGCACTCCTACGAGCAGTACTTC.

The gene calls are TRBV27 and TRBJ2-2; D is uncertain. This CDR3 is 14 amino acids long. Germline values: CDR1 MNHEY, CDR2 SMNVEV (reference sequence). V lost 4 bases to trimming and J lost 7 bases, with 13 bases between them. The CDR3 sequence: CASSWVPQGGELFF. CDR3 DNA: TGTGCCAGCAGTTGGGTCCCTCAAGGCGGGGAGCTGTTTTTT.

This chain connects TRBV13 to TRBJ2-1; 12 positions match TRBD2. J lost 7 bases, V lost 4 bases, and 5 bases had no gene match. CDR3 length: 15 amino acids. Germline CDR1 is PRHDT and CDR2 is FYEKMQ (reference sequence). CDR3 in DNA: TGTGCCAGCAGCTCTAGACTAGCGGGGGTAAATGAGCAGTTCTTC. This sequence encodes CASSSRLAGVNEQFF.

The chain employs TRBV5-4 and TRBJ2-1; tentatively, D is TRBD2 (6 bases). Germline V gene data show CDR1 as SGHNT and CDR2 as YYREEE (reference sequence). V was cut by 0 bases and J by 9 bases, with 7 bases left in between. The CDR3 is 12 amino acids. The CDR3: CASSLEGGEQFF. The CDR3 bases are TGTGCCAGCAGCTTGGAGGGAGGTGAGCAGTTCTTC. The full variable domain, completed using reference TRBV5-4 and TRBJ2-1, is ETGVTQSPTHLIKTRGQQVTLRCSSQSGHNTVSWYQQALGQGPQFIFQYYREEENGRGNFPPRFSGLQFPNYSSELNVNALELDDSALYLCASSLEGGEQFFGPGTRLTVL.

This clonotype was found a few times. This sequence joins TRBV6-5 and TRBJ2-1; 8 positions agree with TRBD2. Germline V gene data show CDR1 as MNHEY and CDR2 as SVGAGI. The CDR3 covers 17 residues. V trimming: 0 bases; J trimming: 4 bases; junction bases outside the gene matches: 8. The CDR3 nucleotides read TGTGCCAGCAGTTACTCCGTGAGACTAGCGTCTTACAATGAGCAGTTCTTC. Translation: CASSYSVRLASYNEQFF.

This clonotype was counted a few times. This rearrangement joins TRBV7-8 to TRBJ1-5, with D possibly being TRBD1 (5 bases). Looked up from germline, CDR1 is SGHVS and CDR2 is FQNEAQ. Trimming removed 5 bases from V and 8 bases from J, with 16 bases in between. The CDR3 has 14 residues. The CDR3 protein is CASSPSGGTEPQHF. The CDR3 DNA is TGTGCCAGCAGCCCAAGTGGGGGGACGGAGCCCCAGCATTTT.

This clonotype was detected only a few times. The V and J genes are TRBV7-9 and TRBJ2-3; 9 bases are shared with TRBD2. This CDR3 region has 15 residues. The germline gives CDR1 SEHNR, CDR2 FQNEAQ (reference sequence). Trimming took 5 bases from V and 4 from J; bases not matched to a gene: 7. CDR3 residues: CASSTSGGPADTQYF. For the CDR3, the DNA is TGTGCCAGCAGCACAAGCGGGGGGCCCGCAGATACGCAGTATTTT.

This clonotype was recorded at least ten times. The chain combines TRBV7-6 with TRBJ2-5, with TRBD2 matching 8 bases. This CDR3 contains 16 residues. Germline loops: CDR1 SGHVS, CDR2 FNYEAQ. With V trimmed by 5 bases and J by 2 bases, 10 bases remained unmatched. CDR3 nucleotides: TGTGCCAGCAGCCCTAGACCGGGACTAGGACAAGAGACCCAGTACTTC. Encoded protein: CASSPRPGLGQETQYF.

This clonotype turned up a few times. The chain employs TRBV4-3 and TRBJ2-6; D possibly uses TRBD1 or TRBD2 (6 bases each). CDR3 length equals 19 residues. Germline CDR1 reads LGHNA; CDR2 reads YSLEER. The V gene lost 0 bases and the J gene lost 1 base, with 16 bases spanning the gap. CDR3 nucleotide sequence: TGCGCCAGCAGCCAAGATCTGGGGGCGCTAGCGTCTGGGGCCAACGTCCTGACTTTC. This translates into CASSQDLGALASGANVLTF.